This TCR beta chain was documented in a study of blood T cell repertoires in COVID-19. Clones were sequenced by immunoSEQ multiplex PCR, and TCRdb holds only the in-frame ones, with some missing. In the table there are over 95,000 clones, 79% of which are singletons. Trimming removed 3 bases from V and 2 bases from J; junction bases left unmatched: 8. Germline CDR1 SQVTM, CDR2 ANQGSEA. The CDR3 has 15 residues. This receptor was identified in an elderly woman with active or convalescent COVID-19. The V gene is TRBV29-1, the J gene TRBJ2-5; 8 bases fit TRBD2. Sequencing used peripheral blood. As DNA, the CDR3 is TGCAGCGTTGAGGCGGGGGGCGATGGGCAAGAGACCCAGTACTTC. This codes for CSVEAGGDGQETQYF.